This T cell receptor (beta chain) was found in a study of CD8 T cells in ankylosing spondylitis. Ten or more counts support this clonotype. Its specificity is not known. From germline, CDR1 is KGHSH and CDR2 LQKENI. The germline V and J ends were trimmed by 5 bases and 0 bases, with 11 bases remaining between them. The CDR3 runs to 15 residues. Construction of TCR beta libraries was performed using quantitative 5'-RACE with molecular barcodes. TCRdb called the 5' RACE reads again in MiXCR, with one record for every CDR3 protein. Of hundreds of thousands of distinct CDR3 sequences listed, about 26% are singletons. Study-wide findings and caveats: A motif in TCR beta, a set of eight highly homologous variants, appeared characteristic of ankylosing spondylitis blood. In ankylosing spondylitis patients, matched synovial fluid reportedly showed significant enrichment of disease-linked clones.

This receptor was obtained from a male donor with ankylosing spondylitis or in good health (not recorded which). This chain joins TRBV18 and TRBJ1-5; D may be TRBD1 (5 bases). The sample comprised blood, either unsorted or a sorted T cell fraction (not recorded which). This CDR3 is CASSSQGFSNQPQHF. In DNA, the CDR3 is TGTGCCAGCTCATCGCAGGGTTTTAGCAATCAGCCCCAGCATTTT. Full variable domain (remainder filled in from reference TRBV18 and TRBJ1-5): NAGVMQNPRHLVRRRGQEARLRCSPMKGHSHVYWYRQLPEEGLKFMVYLQKENIIDESGMPKERFSAEFPKEGPSILRIQQVVRGDSAAYFCASSSQGFSNQPQHFGDGTRLSIL.